Below, 25 T cell receptor beta chains from the same sample are listed, as sequenced in a study of T-cell reconstitution after alpha-beta-depleted transplantation in children (dated by TCRdb to the mid-2010s). Libraries were built with PCR. TCRdb lists the instrument as Illumina HiSeq 2500. To normalize quantification of the TCRbeta repertoire, the TCR libraries were built with molecular barcoding that relied on unique molecular identifiers. TCRdb handled the public reads itself, with Q25 trimming in fastp and clone calling in MiXCR, and kept productive beta chains. Rows with a matching CDR3 protein are joined into one entry that keeps the most common DNA and genes. The sample profile shows hundreds of thousands of distinct CDR3 sequences; around 9.5% of them were found once. The ten largest make up approximately 5.9% of the sample. The starting material was PBMCs from the stem cell graft donor, obtained from the stem cell graft. The origin of the receptors is a human donor who donated a stem cell graft to a child with acute lymphoblastic leukemia.

This clonotype was seen only a few times. The chain joins TRBV5-1 to TRBJ2-7; unclear D gene. Germline V gives CDR1 SGHRS, CDR2 YFSETQ. CDR3 length: 14 residues. V gave up 1 base and J gave up 2 bases, with 10 bases separating them. The CDR3 bases are TGCGCCAGCAGCTTGTTCCAGATGACCTACGAGCAGTACTTC. The encoded protein is CASSLFQMTYEQYF.

At least ten counts were recorded for this clonotype. The genes are TRBV5-6 and TRBJ1-2, with 8 bases lining up with TRBD1. Germline CDR1 is SGHDT and CDR2 is YYEEEE. J gave up 4 bases and V 4 bases, and 6 bases lay outside the gene matches. This CDR3 comprises 14 residues. In DNA form, the CDR3 reads TGTGCCAGCAGCCCGGGACAGGACGTCTATGGCTACACCTTC. Translated: CASSPGQDVYGYTF.

In its sample, this clonotype was seen a few times. This sequence joins TRBV18 and TRBJ2-3; 12 bases are a match to TRBD2. Looked up from germline, CDR1 is KGHSH and CDR2 is LQKENI. The CDR3 extends over 17 amino acids. V lost 7 bases, J lost 0 bases, and 8 bases stayed unmatched. The CDR3 coding sequence is TGTGCCAGCTTACGCAGGACTAGCGGGGAGAGCACAGATACGCAGTATTTT. Translation: CASLRRTSGESTDTQYF.

This clonotype was recorded many times. This sequence joins TRBV4-3 and TRBJ1-2; D gene uncertain. V was cut by 4 bases and J by 6 bases, with 18 bases left in between. This CDR3 has 15 residues. Germline CDR1 reads LGHNA; CDR2 reads YSLEER. CDR3 region: CASSPTPSGGNGYTF. CDR3 bases: TGCGCCAGCAGCCCGACCCCGAGCGGAGGGAATGGCTACACCTTC.

This clonotype has just a few counts. The chain links TRBV6-1 to TRBJ1-3; possibly TRBD1 for D (5 bases). Germline V lookup: CDR1 MNHNS, CDR2 SASEGT. This CDR3 contains 13 residues. V shed 6 bases and J shed 4 bases, with 10 bases lying between them. In nucleotides, the CDR3 is TGTGCCAGCAGGGAGTCAGGGGGAAACACCATATATTTT. Translation gives CASRESGGNTIYF.

The chain couples TRBV5-1 to TRBJ2-1; D tentatively fits TRBD1 or TRBD2 (5 bases each). The V end lost 1 base, the J end lost 0 bases, and 23 bases lay between the germline ends. Germline CDR1 reads SGHRS; CDR2 reads YFSETQ. The CDR3 is made up of 20 amino acids. The CDR3 spells CASSLQPGGFGTNSYNEQFF. Here the CDR3 DNA reads TGCGCCAGCAGCTTGCAGCCTGGTGGGTTTGGGACGAACTCCTACAATGAGCAGTTCTTC.

This clonotype appeared many times. The V gene is TRBV10-3, the J gene TRBJ2-3, with unresolved D. Per germline, CDR1 ENHRY and CDR2 SYGVKD. Trimming pared 0 bases from V and 4 bases from J, leaving 5 bases between. This CDR3 spans 13 amino acids. The chain's CDR3 is CAISESGPDTQYF. The CDR3 DNA sequence: TGTGCCATCAGTGAGTCAGGACCAGATACGCAGTATTTT.

This clonotype was counted ten times or more. The genes are TRBV3-1 and TRBJ2-1; D gene ambiguous. The V gene's germline CDR1 is LGHDT and CDR2 YNNKEL (reference sequence). The CDR3 is made up of 17 amino acids. V gave up 0 bases and J gave up 4 bases, with 16 bases separating them. The CDR3 protein is CASSQDLPNPLYNEQFF. CDR3 bases: TGTGCCAGCAGCCAAGATCTTCCGAACCCCCTATACAATGAGCAGTTCTTC.

This clonotype has a count of ten or more. The J gene is TRBJ2-5, the V gene TRBV5-4; D perhaps matches TRBD2 (6 bases). The germline CDR1 and CDR2 sequences are SGHNT and YYREEE (reference sequence). The CDR3 is 13 residues long. V was pared by 10 bases and J by 2 bases, with 15 bases between. CDR3 loop: CAVSAGTQETQYF. DNA of the CDR3: TGTGCCGTATCTGCGGGGACTCAAGAGACCCAGTACTTC.

This clonotype was detected a few times. V and J are TRBV6-5 and TRBJ1-6; D ambiguous. The CDR3 runs 13 residues. V dropped 2 bases and J dropped 7 bases, with 6 bases sitting between them. The V gene's germline CDR1 is MNHEY and CDR2 SVGAGI. The CDR3 DNA sequence: TGTGCCAGCAGTTACGAGAACAATTCACCCCTCCACTTT. The encoded protein is CASSYENNSPLHF.

This clonotype has more than one count but fewer than ten. The chain carries TRBV27 and TRBJ1-2; TRBD1 agrees at 11 bases. Germline-derived CDR1 and CDR2 are MNHEY and SMNVEV (reference sequence). With 5 bases clipped from V and 7 bases from J, the junction kept 0 bases outside the gene matches. The CDR3 extends over 12 amino acids. DNA of the CDR3: TGTGCCAGCAGTGGGACAGGGGGTGGCTACACCTTC. It translates to CASSGTGGGYTF.

This clonotype was seen a handful of times. This chain links TRBV15 with TRBJ2-2; TRBD1 is a possible D gene (7 bases). Trimming shortened V by 1 base and J by 3 bases, and 12 bases separated the two germline ends. This CDR3 is built from 16 residues. Germline V gene lookup returns CDR1 LNHNV and CDR2 YYDKDF (reference sequence). CDR3 sequence (DNA): TGTGCCACCAGCAGAGTTCAGGGGGGAGACACCGGGGAGCTGTTTTTT. It encodes CATSRVQGGDTGELFF.

This clonotype was picked up a small number of times. The V and J genes are TRBV7-8 and TRBJ2-5; D tentatively fits TRBD1 or TRBD2 (5 bases each). Trimming stripped 5 bases from V and 4 bases from J, with 23 bases between. The CDR3 spans 17 residues. Germline V gives CDR1 SGHVS, CDR2 FQNEAQ. The CDR3 nucleotides are TGTGCCAGCAGCCTAACCCGGGACGCCCGTTGGCTAGAGACCCAGTACTTC. It is translated as CASSLTRDARWLETQYF.

Note on this clonotype: A much larger clone is a single base away; this may be a read error. The genes are TRBV2 and TRBJ2-2; a possible D gene is TRBD2 (5 bases). The CDR3 loop spans 11 amino acids. In germline, CDR1 is SNHLY, CDR2 FYNNEI. CDR3 DNA: TGTGCCAGCACGGGCGCCGGGGAGCTGATTTTT. Protein sequence: CASTGAGELIF.

This clonotype was found a few times. The gene calls are TRBV5-5 and TRBJ1-1; D is unresolved. From germline, CDR1 is SGHKS and CDR2 YYEKEE (reference sequence). Deletions cut 0 bases from V and 5 bases from J, with 11 bases between. The CDR3 is 14 residues long. The CDR3 DNA is TGTGCCAGCAGCTTGGATCCGGTAAAAACTGAAGCTTTCTTT. This sequence encodes CASSLDPVKTEAFF.

In this sample, this clonotype turned up many times. The genes are TRBV15 and TRBJ1-2, with 7 positions matching TRBD1. The V gene end was trimmed by 0 bases and the J gene end by 4 bases; junction bases not matched to a gene: 17. Per germline, CDR1 LNHNV and CDR2 YYDKDF (reference sequence). This CDR3 region has 19 residues. The DNA of the CDR3 is TGTGCCACCAGCAGAGATTTTGTTCGACAGGGAGGTTGGGGCTATGGCTACACCTTC. Its translation is CATSRDFVRQGGWGYGYTF.

This clonotype was observed at least ten times. V usage is TRBV18 and J usage is TRBJ2-3; maybe TRBD1 (5 bases). Trimming removed 6 bases at V and 2 bases at J, with 15 bases between. The CDR3 is 15 residues long. Germline V lookup: CDR1 KGHSH, CDR2 LQKENI. The CDR3 sequence is CASSSRGRNTDTQYF. The CDR3 DNA is TGTGCCAGCTCCTCAAGGGGTAGAAACACAGATACGCAGTATTTT.

The V call is TRBV7-2, the J call TRBJ2-5; 7 nucleotides align to TRBD2. The CDR3 totals 13 residues. CDR1 SGHTA and CDR2 FQGNSA come from the germline V gene. The DNA of the CDR3 is TGTGCTAGCCAGCGGGGTTCCCAAGAGACCCAGTACTTC. Protein product: CASQRGSQETQYF.

This clonotype was recorded at least ten times. The chain joins TRBV5-1 to TRBJ2-7; 8 bases map to TRBD2. The CDR3 is 14 amino acids. The junction had 5 bases not matched to a gene; V was cut back by 0 bases and J by 6 bases. Per the germline V gene, CDR1 is SGHRS and CDR2 is YFSETQ. DNA of the CDR3: TGCGCCAGCAGCTTGGCCCCTCTAGCGGGCGAGCAGTACTTC. This translates into CASSLAPLAGEQYF.

This clonotype has ten or more counts. At one end the junction does not follow the germline gene, possibly because of a read error. The gene calls are TRBV6-6 and TRBJ1-2; D not resolved. This CDR3 has 12 residues. CDR1 is MNHNY, CDR2 SVGAGI, per germline (reference sequence). The CDR3 region is CASNRNDPFVSF. The CDR3, as DNA: TGTGCCAGCAACAGAAATGACCCTTTTGTATCCTTC.

This clonotype was found a few times. This chain connects TRBV6-1 to TRBJ1-4; 8 bases agree with TRBD1. CDR1 and CDR2 (germline): MNHNS, SASEGT. Losses at the gene ends were 5 bases for V and 11 bases for J; bases not matched to a gene: 10. The CDR3 has 14 residues. CDR3 sequence: CASSRTGFEVKLFF. CDR3 sequence (DNA): TGTGCCAGCAGTCGGACAGGGTTCGAGGTGAAACTGTTTTTT.

This clonotype was counted at least ten times. The chain couples TRBV5-1 to TRBJ1-1; D uncertain. Germline-derived CDR1 and CDR2 are SGHRS and YFSETQ. Trimming left V 0 bases short and J 4 bases short, with 7 bases between. This CDR3 comprises 13 residues. CDR3 loop: CASSLGTTTEAFF. The CDR3 DNA follows: TGCGCCAGCAGCTTGGGGACCACCACTGAAGCTTTCTTT.

This clonotype has just a few counts. The chain recombines TRBV18 with TRBJ1-1; D ambiguous. Deletions cut 0 bases from V and 3 bases from J, with 17 bases between. The CDR3 has 17 residues. Germline CDR1 is KGHSH and CDR2 is LQKENI. The CDR3 is CASSPPNSPALDTEAFF. CDR3 in DNA: TGTGCCAGCTCACCACCGAACAGCCCCGCTCTGGACACTGAAGCTTTCTTT.

A word on this clonotype: It may be a read error: a sequence one base away is much more abundant. The chain combines TRBV2 with TRBJ2-2, with a weak D call TRBD1 (6 bases). Trimming removed 5 bases at V and 5 bases at J, with 12 bases between. CDR1 SNHLY and CDR2 FYNNEI come from the germline V gene. This CDR3 is 14 amino acids long. CDR3 DNA: TGTGCCAGCAGTCACGGGACACCAACCGGGGAGCTGTTTTTT. This gives the protein CASSHGTPTGELFF.

This clonotype was seen at least ten times. The V and J genes are TRBV29-1 and TRBJ1-2; possible D gene TRBD1, 6 bases. The germline V gene has CDR1 SQVTM and CDR2 ANQGSEA. The CDR3 is 15 residues long. With 6 bases removed from V and 0 bases from J, the gap between germline ends came to 17 bases. CDR3 nucleotides: TGCAGCGTCGTGGGGGAGGACAGCCCTAACTATGGCTACACCTTC. It codes for CSVVGEDSPNYGYTF.